This TCR beta chain was found in a study of blood T cell repertoires in COVID-19. Study overall: Acute and convalescent COVID-19 samples came from the United States, Italy and Spain. PBMCs, B-cell-depleted T cells, or T cells were the source of the cDNA or gDNA that made up the material.

Trimming left V 6 bases short and J 1 base short, with 19 bases between. The CDR3 has 16 amino acids. Per the germline V gene, CDR1 is LGHDT and CDR2 is YNNKEL (reference sequence). In the original workflow: Amplification of reference gene primers was used by the study to estimate nucleated cell counts. Assay used: immunoSEQ multiplex PCR; TCRdb lists only in-frame clones, some missing. V and J calls and clone size follow that table, whereas D and trimming were derived from the DNA. In the table there are about 330,000 clones, approximately 85% of which are singletons. The J gene is TRBJ2-7, the V gene TRBV3-1 (or the pseudogene TRBV3-2), with D possibly being TRBD2 (5 bases). This receptor was obtained from a human donor in a cohort sampled during active COVID-19. Sequencing input: peripheral blood. The CDR3 spells CASRLDFVEESYEQYF. CDR3 bases: TGTGCCAGCAGACTCGACTTCGTGGAGGAGTCCTACGAGCAGTACTTC.